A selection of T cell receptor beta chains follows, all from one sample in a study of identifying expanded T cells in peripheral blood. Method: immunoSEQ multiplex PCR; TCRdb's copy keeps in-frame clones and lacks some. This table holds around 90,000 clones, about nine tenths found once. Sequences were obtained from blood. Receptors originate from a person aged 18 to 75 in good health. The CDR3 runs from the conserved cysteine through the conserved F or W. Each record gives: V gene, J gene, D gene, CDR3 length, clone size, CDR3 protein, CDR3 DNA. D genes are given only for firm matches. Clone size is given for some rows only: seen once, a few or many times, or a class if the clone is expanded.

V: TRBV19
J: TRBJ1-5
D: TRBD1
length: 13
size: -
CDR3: CASSGAGGQPQHF
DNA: TGTGCCAGTAGTGGGGCAGGGGGACAGCCCCAGCATTTT

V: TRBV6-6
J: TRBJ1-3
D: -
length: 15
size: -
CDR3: CASSGEYGDQNTIYF
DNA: TGTGCCAGCAGTGGGGAGTACGGTGACCAAAACACCATATATTTT

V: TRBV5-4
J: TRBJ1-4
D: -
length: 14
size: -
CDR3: CASSSIGANEKLFF
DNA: TGTGCCAGCAGCTCAATTGGGGCTAATGAAAAACTGTTTTTT

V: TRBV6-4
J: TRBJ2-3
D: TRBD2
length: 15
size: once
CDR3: CASSVNGGAVDTQYF
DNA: TGTGCCAGCAGTGTCAACGGGGGGGCCGTAGATACGCAGTATTTT

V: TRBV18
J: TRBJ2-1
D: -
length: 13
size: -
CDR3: CASSSSSYNEQFF
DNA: TGTGCCAGCTCATCTTCGTCGTACAATGAGCAGTTCTTC

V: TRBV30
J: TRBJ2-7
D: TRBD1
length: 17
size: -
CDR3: CAWSVWDRGKGSYEQYF
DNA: TGTGCCTGGAGTGTCTGGGACAGGGGGAAGGGGTCCTACGAGCAGTACTTC

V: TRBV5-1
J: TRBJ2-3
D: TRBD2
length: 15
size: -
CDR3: CASSAGGLLTDTQYF
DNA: TGCGCCAGCAGCGCGGGGGGGCTGCTGACAGATACGCAGTATTTT

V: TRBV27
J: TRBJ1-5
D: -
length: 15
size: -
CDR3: CASSLSGAGNQPQHF
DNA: TGTGCCAGCAGTTTATCAGGAGCGGGGAATCAGCCCCAGCATTTT

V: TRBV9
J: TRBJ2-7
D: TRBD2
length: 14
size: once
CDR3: CASSAGTNSYEQYF
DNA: TGTGCCAGCAGCGCCGGGACTAACTCCTACGAGCAGTACTTC

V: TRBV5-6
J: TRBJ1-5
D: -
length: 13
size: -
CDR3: CASRLGAGQPQHF
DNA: TGTGCCAGCAGGTTGGGGGCTGGTCAGCCCCAGCATTTT

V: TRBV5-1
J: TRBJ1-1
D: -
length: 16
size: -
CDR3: CASSLEQRSTGTEAFF
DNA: TGCGCCAGCAGCTTGGAACAGAGAAGTACTGGGACTGAAGCTTTCTTT

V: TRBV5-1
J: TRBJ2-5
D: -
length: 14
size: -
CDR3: CASSLTSVEETQYF
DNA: TGCGCCAGCAGCTTGACGTCAGTCGAAGAGACCCAGTACTTC

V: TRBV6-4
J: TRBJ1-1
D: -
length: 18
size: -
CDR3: CASRTQKDPRDSNTEAFF
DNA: TGTGCCAGCAGGACCCAAAAGGACCCAAGAGACTCGAACACTGAAGCTTTCTTT

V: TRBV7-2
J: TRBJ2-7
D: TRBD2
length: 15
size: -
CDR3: CASSSGGGNGREQYF
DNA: TGTGCCAGCAGCTCGGGGGGTGGTAATGGGCGCGAGCAGTACTTC

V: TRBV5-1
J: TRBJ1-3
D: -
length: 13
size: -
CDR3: CASSPGGGNTIYF
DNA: TGCGCCAGCAGCCCCGGGGGCGGAAACACCATATATTTT

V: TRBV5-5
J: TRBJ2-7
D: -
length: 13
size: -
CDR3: CASSPFGAYEQYF
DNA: TGTGCCAGCAGCCCCTTTGGGGCCTACGAGCAGTACTTC

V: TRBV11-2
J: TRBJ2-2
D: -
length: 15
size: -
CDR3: CASGTRGADTGELFF
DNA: TGTGCCAGTGGGACTCGAGGGGCCGACACCGGGGAGCTGTTTTTT

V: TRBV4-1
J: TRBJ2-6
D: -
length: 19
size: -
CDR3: CASSPYRIPGAPGANVLTF
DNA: TGCGCCAGCAGCCCCTACAGGATACCAGGGGCCCCTGGGGCCAACGTCCTGACTTTC

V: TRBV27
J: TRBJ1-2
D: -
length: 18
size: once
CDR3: CASSLSPGHQSFSYGYTF
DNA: TGTGCCAGCAGTTTATCTCCGGGACACCAGTCTTTTTCCTATGGCTACACCTTC

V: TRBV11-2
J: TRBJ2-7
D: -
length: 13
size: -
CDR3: CASSFGADYEQYF
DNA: TGTGCCAGCAGCTTTGGGGCAGACTACGAGCAGTACTTC

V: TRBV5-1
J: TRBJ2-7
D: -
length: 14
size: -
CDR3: CASSPATGSYEQYF
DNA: TGCGCCAGCAGCCCGGCCACGGGTTCGTACGAGCAGTACTTC

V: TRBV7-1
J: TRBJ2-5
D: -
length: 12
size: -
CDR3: CASRQEGETQYF
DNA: TGTGCCAGCAGACAGGAAGGGGAGACCCAGTACTTC

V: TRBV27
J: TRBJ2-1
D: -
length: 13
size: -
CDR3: CASSIRGNNEQFF
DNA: TGTGCCAGCAGCATCAGGGGAAACAATGAGCAGTTCTTC

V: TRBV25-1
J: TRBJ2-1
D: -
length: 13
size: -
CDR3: CATHRRGDNEQFF
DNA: TGTGCCACCCACCGGAGGGGGGACAATGAGCAGTTCTTC

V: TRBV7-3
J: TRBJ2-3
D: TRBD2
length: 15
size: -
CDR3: CASSLAGGHADTQYF
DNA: TGTGCCAGCAGTCTAGCGGGAGGCCACGCAGATACGCAGTATTTT

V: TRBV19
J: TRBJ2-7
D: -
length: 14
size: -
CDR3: CASSIGFRAYEQYF
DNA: TGTGCCAGTAGTATAGGGTTCCGTGCCTACGAGCAGTACTTC

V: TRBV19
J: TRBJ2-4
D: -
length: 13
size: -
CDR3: CASSITAKNIQYF
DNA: TGTGCCAGTAGTATAACAGCTAAAAACATTCAGTACTTC

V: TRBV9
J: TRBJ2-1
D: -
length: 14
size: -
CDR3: CASSGQNGVLEQFF
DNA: TGTGCCAGCAGCGGTCAAAACGGGGTACTTGAGCAGTTCTTC